This passage covers 28 T cell receptor beta chains from one sample sequenced in a study of cytomegalovirus exposure and HLA in healthy donors. In the PCR, 60 Vbeta and 13 Jbeta primers were used. Assay: immunoSEQ multiplex PCR; the TCRdb copy retains only in-frame clones and omits some. The profile covers more than 85,000 clones, with 60% to 80% appearing a single time and about 8.3% taken by the ten largest. Sequencing was carried out using PBMCs. Source of these receptors: a woman aged 40 to 50 in good health and CMV-seropositive.

The CDR3 nucleotides read TGTGCCAGCAGTGAATACGGTCATAACGAGGAAGCTTTCTTT. Amino acid sequence: CASSEYGHNEEAFF. The chain is built from TRBV25-1 and TRBJ1-1, with D hard to call. The CDR3 spans 14 residues. The V gene lost 0 bases and the J gene lost 8 bases, with 13 bases spanning the gap. Germline V CDR1 and CDR2: MGHDK, SYGVNS. Supplemented by reference TRBV25-1 and TRBJ1-1, the full variable domain reads EADIYQTPRYLVIGTGKKITLECSQTMGHDKMYWYQQDPGMELHLIHYSYGVNSTEKGDLSSESTVSRIRTEHFPLTLESARPSHTSQYLCASSEYGHNEEAFFGQGTRLTVV.

The chain links TRBV9 to TRBJ2-1; tentatively, D is TRBD2 (6 bases). Germline V CDR1 and CDR2: SGDLS, YYNGEE. There are 15 residues in the CDR3. With 4 bases removed from V and 4 bases from J, the gap between germline ends came to 15 bases. This CDR3 is CASSPRSGEYNEQFF. In DNA, the CDR3 is TGTGCCAGCAGCCCGCGGTCGGGGGAATACAATGAGCAGTTCTTC.

This chain joins TRBV2 and TRBJ2-7, with 9 bases lining up with TRBD1. The germline V gene has CDR1 SNHLY and CDR2 FYNNEI. The CDR3 extends over 13 amino acids. V was pared by 6 bases and J by 8 bases, with 8 bases of the junction left unmatched. DNA of the CDR3: TGTGCCAGCAGGGCGGACAGGGGTAGGAAGCAGTACTTC. Its protein is CASRADRGRKQYF.

V is TRBV19 and J is TRBJ1-1; 8 nucleotides agree with TRBD1. CDR1 is LNHDA and CDR2 is SQIVND in the germline V gene (reference sequence). The junction had 1 base not matched to a gene; V was cut back by 5 bases and J by 5 bases. The CDR3 covers 12 residues. CDR3 residues: CASSDRGTEAFF. DNA of the CDR3: TGTGCCAGTAGTGACAGGGGAACTGAAGCTTTCTTT. The full variable domain, in which reference TRBV19 and TRBJ1-1 provide the parts outside the CDR3, is DGGITQSPKYLFRKEGQNVTLSCEQNLNHDAMYWYRQDPGQGLRLIYYSQIVNDFQKGDIAEGYSVSREKKESFPLTVTSAQKNPTAFYLCASSDRGTEAFFGQGTRLTVV.

The chain combines TRBV2 with TRBJ2-3, with 9 positions matching TRBD1. Germline lookup yields CDR1 SNHLY and CDR2 FYNNEI. Trimming cost V 8 bases and J 10 bases; bases outside gene matches: 10. There are 13 residues in the CDR3. DNA of the CDR3: TGTGCCAGCTGTGGGACAGGGTCAGGTCCGCAGTATTTT. It yields the protein CASCGTGSGPQYF.

This clone was observed a few times. The chain joins TRBV27 to TRBJ2-7; 9 bases agree with TRBD2. With V trimmed by 4 bases and J by 6 bases, 7 bases remained unmatched. The CDR3 length is 14 residues. The germline V gene has CDR1 MNHEY and CDR2 SMNVEV (reference sequence). CDR3 loop: CASSSAREGLEQYF. The CDR3 DNA reads TGTGCCAGCAGTTCTGCGCGGGAGGGCCTCGAGCAGTACTTC.

J is TRBJ2-7 and V is TRBV6-1; 7 bases agree with TRBD1. V gave up 3 bases and J gave up 8 bases; unmatched junction bases: 13. CDR1 MNHNS and CDR2 SASEGT come from the germline V gene. The CDR3 runs to 15 residues. The CDR3 bases are TGTGCCAGCAGTGAGCTCGGCTACAGGGGACCGCAGCAGTACTTC. Protein product: CASSELGYRGPQQYF.

The rearrangement links TRBV2 to TRBJ1-5, with D perhaps matching TRBD1 (5 bases). Germline V lookup: CDR1 SNHLY, CDR2 FYNNEI. V was pared by 8 bases and J by 4 bases, with 12 bases between. This CDR3 contains 13 residues. CDR3 DNA sequence: TGTGCCAGCTCAAGACAGCCGAATCAGCCCCAGCATTTT. Amino acid sequence: CASSRQPNQPQHF.

This chain joins TRBV7-2 and TRBJ2-5; 10 bases line up with TRBD2. The germline gives CDR1 SGHTA, CDR2 FQGNSA. There are 15 residues in the CDR3. V was pared by 3 bases and J by 5 bases, with 6 bases of the junction left unmatched. The CDR3 reads CASSFQRGGEETQYF. DNA for the CDR3: TGTGCCAGCAGCTTCCAGCGGGGGGGCGAGGAGACCCAGTACTTC.

In this sample, this clone turned up a few times. The chain has TRBV5-1 and TRBJ1-4; 7 bases fit TRBD1. The CDR3 length is 17 residues. CDR1 and CDR2 from the germline V gene are SGHRS and YFSETQ. The junction had 12 bases not matched to a gene; V was cut back by 3 bases and J by 4 bases. CDR3 coding DNA: TGCGCCAGCAGCTATACCCCGGGACAGACGAATAATGAAAAACTGTTTTTT. This codes for CASSYTPGQTNNEKLFF.

A few counts support this clone. The chain employs TRBV28 and TRBJ2-5; a weak D match, TRBD2 (6 bases). V was cut by 5 bases and J by 7 bases, with 17 bases left in between. CDR3 length: 14 amino acids. The germline V gene has CDR1 MDHEN and CDR2 SYDVKM. In DNA form, the CDR3 reads TGTGCCAGCAGTCTAGCGCCCAGGGAAGTGACCCAGTACTTC. It is translated as CASSLAPREVTQYF.

The gene calls are TRBV11-3 and TRBJ2-1; 9 bases are a match to TRBD2. The CDR3 runs to 15 residues. Germline V lookup: CDR1 SGHNT, CDR2 YENEEA. J lost 8 bases, V lost 2 bases, and 7 bases had no gene match. CDR3 sequence (DNA): TGTGCCAGCAGCTTAAGGGCGGGGGGGCGGTATGAGCAGTTCTTC. As protein: CASSLRAGGRYEQFF.

V gene TRBV27 combines with J gene TRBJ2-2; 10 nucleotides align to TRBD1. There are 17 residues in the CDR3. V dropped 3 bases and J dropped 1; count of bases not matched to a gene: 5. Looked up from germline, CDR1 is MNHEY and CDR2 is SMNVEV (reference sequence). The CDR3 DNA reads as TGTGCCAGCAGTTTTGATGGGACAGGGGTGAACACCGGGGAGCTGTTTTTT. Its translation is CASSFDGTGVNTGELFF.

The V gene is TRBV7-8, the J gene TRBJ1-6, with 7 bases fitting TRBD1. CDR1 is SGHVS and CDR2 is FQNEAQ in the germline V gene. The CDR3 has 16 residues. The J segment lost 6 bases and the V segment lost 5 bases, leaving 10 bases of the junction unmatched. The CDR3 here is CASSKQGFAINSPLHF. Written as DNA, the CDR3 is TGTGCCAGCAGCAAACAGGGGTTCGCCATTAATTCACCCCTCCACTTT.

The chain combines TRBV6-5 with TRBJ2-7, with 7 bases aligning to TRBD2. The germline gives CDR1 MNHEY, CDR2 SVGAGI. V was clipped by 5 bases and J by 5 bases; unmatched bases: 12. The CDR3 is 15 residues long. The DNA of the CDR3 is TGTGCCAGCAGTCCAGTGGGACTAAAATCCCACGAGCAGTACTTC. Translated: CASSPVGLKSHEQYF.

The genes are TRBV7-3 and TRBJ2-2; D remains unclear. The CDR3 runs to 12 residues. Looked up from germline, CDR1 is SGHTA and CDR2 is FQGTGA. Trimming shortened V by 4 bases and J by 3 bases, and 3 bases separated the two germline ends. CDR3 nucleotides: TGTGCCAGCAGCTCTTACACCGGGGAGCTGTTTTTT. Translation: CASSSYTGELFF.

The gene calls are TRBV5-5 and TRBJ1-1; D remains ambiguous. Trimming took 0 bases from V and 3 from J, leaving 6 bases between them. CDR3 length equals 13 residues. Germline-derived CDR1 and CDR2 are SGHKS and YYEKEE (reference sequence). The CDR3 here is CASSLAKHTEAFF. In nucleotides, the CDR3 is TGTGCCAGCAGCTTGGCCAAGCACACTGAAGCTTTCTTT.

The chain combines TRBV28 with TRBJ2-7, with no clear D. Germline V lookup: CDR1 MDHEN, CDR2 SYDVKM. This CDR3 region has 15 residues. With 5 bases removed from V and 0 bases from J, the gap between germline ends came to 14 bases. In DNA, the CDR3 is TGTGCCAGCAGTCCTTCAGACGGGTTCTCCTACGAGCAGTACTTC. It yields the protein CASSPSDGFSYEQYF.

This chain links TRBV28 with TRBJ2-5; TRBD2 might be the D (7 bases). V was trimmed by 5 bases and J by 5 bases, leaving 12 bases between them. This CDR3 comprises 13 residues. Germline assignment: CDR1 MDHEN and CDR2 SYDVKM. In DNA, the CDR3 is TGTGCCAGCAGTCGGGGGGCCGGGGAGACCCAGTACTTC. This sequence encodes CASSRGAGETQYF.

Notes on this clone: An end of the junction differs from the germline gene, which may be a read error. The V gene is TRBV5-1, the J gene TRBJ2-3, with TRBD1 matching over 7 bases. The CDR3 sequence is 17 residues long. The V gene's germline CDR1 is SGHRS and CDR2 YFSETQ. The DNA of the CDR3 is TGCGCCAGCAGCTTGGGGGTTGGAGGACAGGAAACAGGTACGCAGTATTTT. Protein: CASSLGVGGQETGTQYF.

This clone was recorded only once. This sequence joins TRBV28 and TRBJ2-4; D perhaps matches TRBD2 (6 bases). The V end was cut by 3 bases, the J end by 8 bases, with 20 bases between. CDR1 is MDHEN and CDR2 is SYDVKM in the germline V gene. CDR3 length: 16 residues. In DNA form, the CDR3 reads TGTGCCAGCAGTTTGGGGGGTGCGGTGCTAGGGGACATTCAGTACTTC. Translated: CASSLGGAVLGDIQYF.

This chain uses TRBV6-1 with TRBJ1-5; the match to TRBD1 covers 10 bases. With 0 bases clipped from V and 4 bases from J, the junction kept 12 bases outside the gene matches. Germline lookup yields CDR1 MNHNS and CDR2 SASEGT. The CDR3 is 19 residues long. The CDR3 region has the DNA TGTGCCAGCAGTGAAGCGTTTCCCCACGACAGGGGGCGAAATCAGCCCCAGCATTTT. This encodes CASSEAFPHDRGRNQPQHF.

V usage is TRBV5-8 and J usage is TRBJ2-1; D unclear. The V end was cut by 4 bases, the J end by 8 bases, with 7 bases between. This CDR3 is built from 11 residues. The germline CDR1 and CDR2 sequences are SGHTS and YDEGEE. CDR3: CASSPSYEQFF. Here the CDR3 DNA reads TGTGCCAGCAGCCCGTCTTATGAGCAGTTCTTC.

V usage is TRBV2 and J usage is TRBJ2-1; the match to TRBD2 covers 9 bases. Looked up from germline, CDR1 is SNHLY and CDR2 is FYNNEI. This CDR3 has 14 amino acids. V gave up 7 bases and J gave up 3 bases; unmatched junction bases: 4. CDR3 sequence reads: CASTGLAGYNEQFF. The CDR3 DNA is TGTGCCAGCACGGGACTAGCAGGCTACAATGAGCAGTTCTTC.

The chain links TRBV9 to TRBJ1-3; D possibly corresponds to TRBD1 (5 bases). V was cut by 2 bases and J by 3 bases, with 18 bases left in between. The CDR3 spans 17 residues. Germline assignment: CDR1 SGDLS and CDR2 YYNGEE. This chain's CDR3 is CASSVTGVRGGGNTIYF. CDR3 nucleotide sequence: TGTGCCAGCAGCGTTACAGGAGTCCGCGGTGGTGGAAACACCATATATTTT.

This clone was counted between two and nine times. The chain uses TRBV11-1 and TRBJ2-7; D is possibly TRBD1 (6 bases). Trimming took off 2 bases at V and 3 bases at J, with 17 bases between the two ends. Per germline, CDR1 SGHAT and CDR2 FQDESV (reference sequence). The length of the CDR3 is 16 residues. The CDR3, as DNA: TGTGCCAGCAGCTTACGGGGTTGGGGGCGCGTCTACGAGCAGTACTTC. Its protein is CASSLRGWGRVYEQYF.

The chain carries TRBV9 and TRBJ1-6; no firm D call. V was pared by 0 bases and J by 5 bases, with 12 bases between. The CDR3 is 16 amino acids. Germline-derived CDR1 and CDR2 are SGDLS and YYNGEE. CDR3 protein: CASSVAPQTHNSPLHF. The CDR3 DNA sequence: TGTGCCAGCAGCGTAGCTCCACAGACCCATAATTCACCCCTCCACTTT.

This chain connects TRBV11-2 to TRBJ1-5; D is unresolved. The CDR3 has 13 amino acids. Germline V CDR1 and CDR2: SGHAT, FQNNGV. Trimming shortened V by 1 base and J by 3 bases, and 4 bases separated the two germline ends. The CDR3 loop is CASSLGANQPQHF. CDR3 nucleotide sequence: TGTGCCAGCAGCTTAGGGGCCAATCAGCCCCAGCATTTT.